The 17 T cell receptor beta chains below were found in one sample sequenced in a study of cytomegalovirus exposure and HLA in healthy donors. PCR involved 60 Vbeta and 13 Jbeta primers. Some clones are missing from TCRdb's copy, which holds only in-frame ones; the method was immunoSEQ multiplex PCR. This sample carries some 180,000 clones, with 5.5% to 7.5% going to the ten biggest clones. Sample: PBMCs. The receptors come from a man in his thirties or forties in good health and CMV-seronegative.

This chain connects TRBV28 to TRBJ2-7; maybe TRBD2 (6 bases). The CDR3 runs 13 residues. V was clipped by 6 bases and J by 3 bases, with 12 bases between them. In germline, CDR1 is MDHEN, CDR2 SYDVKM. CDR3 sequence (DNA): TGTGCCAGCAGCTCCGGGACTTTCTACGAGCAGTACTTC. This gives the protein CASSSGTFYEQYF.

The chain joins TRBV5-5 to TRBJ2-2, with TRBD2 matching 7 bases. V lost 1 base, J lost 4 bases, and 4 bases stayed unmatched. This CDR3 spans 15 amino acids. Per germline, CDR1 SGHKS and CDR2 YYEKEE (reference sequence). The CDR3 bases are TGTGCCAGCAGCTTGCGGGGGGAAGGCACCGGGGAGCTGTTTTTT. Amino acid sequence: CASSLRGEGTGELFF. The whole variable domain, remainder taken from reference TRBV5-5 and TRBJ2-2, is DAGVTQSPTHLIKTRGQQVTLRCSPISGHKSVSWYQQVLGQGPQFIFQYYEKEERGRGNFPDRFSARQFPNYSSELNVNALLLGDSALYLCASSLRGEGTGELFFGEGSRLTVL.

The chain uses TRBV30 and TRBJ2-2; D is undetermined. Germline loops: CDR1 GTSNPN, CDR2 SVGIG (reference sequence). The CDR3 totals 11 residues. Trimming took 3 bases from V and 5 from J, leaving 4 bases between them. The CDR3 sequence is CAWRTTGELFF. As DNA, the CDR3 is TGTGCCTGGAGAACTACCGGGGAGCTGTTTTTT.

V is TRBV5-1 and J is TRBJ2-1; the match to TRBD2 covers 8 bases. Germline V gene data show CDR1 as SGHRS and CDR2 as YFSETQ. J lost 3 bases, V lost 3 bases, and 8 bases had no gene match. The CDR3 consists of 16 residues. The CDR3 coding sequence is TGCGCCAGCAGCTCCGACGGACTAGCAAACTACAATGAGCAGTTCTTC. This gives the protein CASSSDGLANYNEQFF.

The CDR3 coding sequence is TGCGCCAGCAGCTTGGCCTTAGCGGGGGAGGTAGATACGCAGTATTTT. It encodes CASSLALAGEVDTQYF. The chain is built from TRBV5-1 and TRBJ2-3; 9 bases are a match to TRBD2. V shed 0 bases and J 5 bases; nucleotides not matched to a gene: 7. This CDR3 spans 16 amino acids. Germline lookup yields CDR1 SGHRS and CDR2 YFSETQ.

The chain joins TRBV9 to TRBJ2-1; tentative D call: TRBD2 (6 bases). The V gene's germline CDR1 is SGDLS and CDR2 YYNGEE. V lost 0 bases and J lost 1, with 14 bases in between. This CDR3 has 17 amino acids. The CDR3 is CASSVAWEARSYNEQFF. Written as DNA, the CDR3 is TGTGCCAGCAGCGTAGCATGGGAGGCTCGGTCCTACAATGAGCAGTTCTTC.

The rearrangement joins TRBV28 to TRBJ2-2, with D possibly matching TRBD1 (5 bases). This CDR3 is 15 amino acids long. Trimming removed 3 bases from V and 1 base from J, with 9 bases in between. Germline V gene lookup returns CDR1 MDHEN and CDR2 SYDVKM. CDR3 nucleotides: TGTGCCAGCAGTTTCCTGCAGGGGAACACCGGGGAGCTGTTTTTT. Its protein is CASSFLQGNTGELFF. The variable domain in full, with the rest retrieved from reference TRBV28 and TRBJ2-2, is DVKVTQSSRYLVKRTGEKVFLECVQDMDHENMFWYRQDPGLGLRLIYFSYDVKMKEKGDIPEGYSVSREKKERFSLILESASTNQTSMYLCASSFLQGNTGELFFGEGSRLTVL.

The V call is TRBV7-3, the J call TRBJ2-3, with 7 bases aligning to TRBD2. The J segment lost 4 bases and the V segment lost 5 bases, leaving 6 bases of the junction unmatched. This CDR3 is 14 amino acids long. Looked up from germline, CDR1 is SGHTA and CDR2 is FQGTGA. CDR3 amino acids: CASSPSLAADTQYF. DNA for the CDR3: TGTGCCAGCAGCCCTTCTCTAGCGGCAGATACGCAGTATTTT.

The chain carries TRBV28 and TRBJ2-1; 10 nucleotides agree with TRBD2. CDR3 length: 16 residues. The V and J ends lost 3 bases and 7 bases, in that order; junction bases with no gene match: 9. Germline V CDR1 and CDR2: MDHEN, SYDVKM. CDR3 nucleotides: TGTGCCAGCAGTTTGTTGGCTAGCGGGAGTTGGAATGAGCAGTTCTTC. This gives the protein CASSLLASGSWNEQFF.

V is TRBV4-2 and J is TRBJ1-1, with no clear D. Germline values: CDR1 LGHNA, CDR2 YNFKEQ. The CDR3 spans 13 residues. V was pared by 4 bases and J by 5 bases, with 11 bases between. The CDR3 region is CASSRPDWTEAFF. The DNA of the CDR3 is TGTGCCAGCAGCCGGCCCGACTGGACTGAAGCTTTCTTT.

The V gene is TRBV18, the J gene TRBJ2-7, with 8 bases identical to TRBD1. Losses at the gene ends were 0 bases for V and 3 bases for J; bases not matched to a gene: 7. This CDR3 has 16 amino acids. The germline V gene has CDR1 KGHSH and CDR2 LQKENI. The CDR3 sequence is CASSPPFGQGVYEQYF. DNA for the CDR3: TGTGCCAGCTCACCACCGTTCGGACAGGGAGTCTACGAGCAGTACTTC.

V usage is TRBV9 and J usage is TRBJ2-7; D may be TRBD2 (6 bases). Per germline, CDR1 SGDLS and CDR2 YYNGEE. Trimming took off 4 bases at V and 0 bases at J, with 14 bases between the two ends. CDR3 length: 15 amino acids. The CDR3, as DNA: TGTGCCAGCAGCACCCGGGACGGGAGCTCCTACGAGCAGTACTTC. Translated, it gives CASSTRDGSSYEQYF. Looking up the rest from reference TRBV9 and TRBJ2-7 gives the full variable domain: DSGVTQTPKHLITATGQRVTLRCSPRSGDLSVYWYQQSLDQGLQFLIQYYNGEERAKGNILERFSAQQFPDLHSELNLSSLELGDSALYFCASSTRDGSSYEQYFGPGTRLTVT.

This chain uses TRBV10-3 with TRBJ2-6; maybe TRBD1 (5 bases). Germline V gives CDR1 ENHRY, CDR2 SYGVKD. The V gene lost 5 bases and the J gene lost 1 base, with 6 bases spanning the gap. This CDR3 has 14 residues. This CDR3 reads CAISPGSGANVLTF. The CDR3 coding sequence is TGTGCCATCAGTCCAGGGTCTGGGGCCAACGTCCTGACTTTC.

The rearrangement uses TRBV6-6 and TRBJ2-7, with D tentatively TRBD1 (6 bases). The CDR3 has 15 residues. Trimming took off 4 bases at V and 2 bases at J, with 15 bases between the two ends. CDR1 is MNHNY and CDR2 is SVGAGI in the germline V gene (reference sequence). The CDR3 region has the DNA TGTGCCAGCAGTTTGGGGGCGCCGACCCCCTACGAGCAGTACTTC. This codes for CASSLGAPTPYEQYF.

This sequence joins TRBV19 and TRBJ1-1; a weak D match, TRBD1 (5 bases). Looked up from germline, CDR1 is LNHDA and CDR2 is SQIVND (reference sequence). CDR3 length: 13 amino acids. Between the trimmed V and J ends, which lost 3 bases and 4 bases, there was a span of 9 bases. In DNA, the CDR3 is TGTGCCAGTAGTATTGGGGGGATCACTGAAGCTTTCTTT. It specifies CASSIGGITEAFF. The full variable domain, its missing parts supplied by reference TRBV19 and TRBJ1-1, is DGGITQSPKYLFRKEGQNVTLSCEQNLNHDAMYWYRQDPGQGLRLIYYSQIVNDFQKGDIAEGYSVSREKKESFPLTVTSAQKNPTAFYLCASSIGGITEAFFGQGTRLTVV.

The chain joins TRBV30 to TRBJ1-1; 8 positions match TRBD1. V dropped 2 bases and J dropped 2; count of bases not matched to a gene: 10. From germline, CDR1 is GTSNPN and CDR2 SVGIG (reference sequence). The CDR3 consists of 16 residues. The chain's CDR3 is CAWSFGQGTKNTEAFF. For the CDR3, the DNA is TGTGCCTGGAGTTTCGGACAGGGCACAAAAAACACTGAAGCTTTCTTT.

The chain combines TRBV6-5 with TRBJ2-5, with D possibly matching TRBD1 (5 bases). The closer fit of TRBJ2-7 to the DNA end suggests the J call may be wrong. Germline V gene sequence: CDR1 MNHEY, CDR2 SVGAGI. CDR3 length: 13 residues. DNA of the CDR3: TGTGCCAGCAGTTACGACAGTTGGGGCGAGCAGTACTTC. Protein product: CASSYDSWGEQYF.